The 27 T cell receptor beta chains below all came from one sample that was sequenced in a study of spatial heterogeneity in lung cancer. The study, taken as a whole, reports: Counts of expanded intratumoral alpha and beta TCRs tracked tumor mutation counts.

The time point denotes: sample taken at primary tumor resection. TCRdb fed the 5' RACE reads into MiXCR, producing one record per CDR3 protein. The profile shows roughly 10,000 distinct CDR3 sequences, approximately 12% of them singletons. No cognate antigen is known for these TCRs. The sequences come from lung tumor tissue, collected at surgery. These TCRs come from a male donor with early-stage non-small cell lung cancer.

This clonotype was counted only a few times. Little can be read into the size of this beta chain, an off-target read in a library designed for alpha chains. This sequence joins TRBV27 and TRBJ2-3; 10 nucleotides line up with TRBD2. V lost 2 bases, J lost 2 bases, and 7 bases stayed unmatched. There are 17 residues in the CDR3. Germline CDR1 is MNHEY and CDR2 is SMNVEV (reference sequence). CDR3 amino acids: CASSLLPSGGNTDTQYF. For the CDR3, the DNA is TGTGCCAGCAGTTTACTTCCTAGCGGGGGTAACACAGATACGCAGTATTTT.

This clonotype is termed medium-sized. This beta chain is a stray read from a library made for alpha chains; its abundance is not meaningful. The chain is built from TRBV7-9 and TRBJ1-5; D is uncertain. V lost 0 bases and J lost 2, with 11 bases in between. Germline V gives CDR1 SEHNR, CDR2 FQNEAQ (reference sequence). This CDR3 has 16 amino acids. The chain's CDR3 is CASSLAVGHGNQPQHF. The DNA of the CDR3 is TGTGCCAGCAGCTTAGCTGTGGGTCATGGCAATCAGCCCCAGCATTTT.

Comment on this clonotype: This beta chain is a stray read from a library made for alpha chains; its abundance is not meaningful. The chain has TRBV5-1 and TRBJ2-1; 8 bases match TRBD2. This CDR3 contains 12 residues. CDR1 SGHRS and CDR2 YFSETQ come from the germline V gene. The trim removed 6 bases at V and 8 bases at J, leaving 4 bases unmatched. The DNA for the CDR3 is TGCGCCAGCACCAGCGGGGGTGATGAGCAGTTCTTC. Translating it yields CASTSGGDEQFF. The variable domain in full, completed from reference TRBV5-1 and TRBJ2-1, reads KAGVTQTPRYLIKTRGQQVTLSCSPISGHRSVSWYQQTPGQGLQFLFEYFSETQRNKGNFPGRFSGRQFSNSRSEMNVSTLELGDSALYLCASTSGGDEQFFGPGTRLTVL.

Details on this clonotype: Little can be read into the size of this beta chain, an off-target read in a library designed for alpha chains. The gene calls are TRBV20-1 and TRBJ1-1; the D gene is possibly TRBD1 (5 bases). Trimming took off 5 bases at V and 1 base at J, with 14 bases between the two ends. The V gene's germline CDR1 is DFQATT and CDR2 SNEGSKA (reference sequence). The CDR3 loop spans 14 amino acids. CDR3 amino acids: CSAGARYRNTEAFF. CDR3 nucleotides: TGCAGTGCTGGGGCACGGTATAGGAACACTGAAGCTTTCTTT.

This clonotype was picked up many times. This beta chain turned up in a library designed for alpha chains; as an off-target read, its abundance says little. The V gene is TRBV27, the J gene TRBJ1-2; no firm D call. Trimming shortened V by 4 bases and J by 7 bases, and 13 bases separated the two germline ends. Per germline, CDR1 MNHEY and CDR2 SMNVEV (reference sequence). The CDR3 is made up of 13 amino acids. This CDR3 reads CASSSSRWFGYTF. CDR3 nucleotide sequence: TGTGCCAGCAGTTCCTCCCGATGGTTTGGCTACACCTTC.

This clonotype was seen many times. Within a library made for alpha chains, this beta chain is off target, and its count is uninformative. V gene TRBV7-9 combines with J gene TRBJ2-3; the D is unclear. V was pared by 2 bases and J by 5 bases, with 23 bases between. Looked up from germline, CDR1 is SEHNR and CDR2 is FQNEAQ (reference sequence). This CDR3 is built from 18 residues. The CDR3 bases are TGTGCCAGCAGCTTAAGGGTGCCGAACAGCCTGGGTGGAGATACGCAGTATTTT. It specifies CASSLRVPNSLGGDTQYF.

Comments on this clonotype: This beta chain represents an off-target read in a library built for alpha chains; its size is of limited meaning. The chain uses TRBV7-9 and TRBJ2-2, with D possibly being TRBD1 (6 bases). Germline CDR1 and CDR2: SEHNR and FQNEAQ (reference sequence). The V gene lost 5 bases and the J gene lost 2 bases, with 12 bases spanning the gap. The CDR3 spans 15 residues. CDR3 coding DNA: TGTGCCAGCAGCGGATGGGACACCAACACCGGGGAGCTGTTTTTT. Its translation: CASSGWDTNTGELFF.

This clonotype was counted at least ten times. Because this beta chain is a stray read in a library intended to capture alpha chains, its abundance should not be given much weight. The rearrangement joins TRBV11-3 to TRBJ2-1, with 11 bases that match TRBD2. The V and J ends lost 4 bases and 5 bases, in that order; junction bases with no gene match: 7. The germline gives CDR1 SGHNT, CDR2 YENEEA. CDR3 size: 16 residues. The CDR3 spells CASSSTGTSGNNEQFF. CDR3 DNA sequence: TGTGCCAGCAGCTCCACCGGGACTAGCGGCAACAATGAGCAGTTCTTC. The whole variable domain, filled in from reference TRBV11-3 and TRBJ2-1, reads EAGVVQSPRYKIIEKKQPVAFWCNPISGHNTLYWYLQNLGQGPELLIRYENEEAVDDSQLPKDRFSAERLKGVDSTLKIQPAELGDSAVYLCASSSTGTSGNNEQFFGPGTRLTVL.

This clonotype was observed many times. Because the library targeted alpha chains, this beta chain is an off-target read whose size means little. V is TRBV20-1 and J is TRBJ2-3, with a possible D match to TRBD2 (6 bases). CDR1 DFQATT and CDR2 SNEGSKA come from the germline V gene (reference sequence). The CDR3 has 12 amino acids. The V end was cut by 1 base, the J end by 6 bases, with 8 bases between. CDR3: CSARVLADTQYF. The CDR3 nucleotides read TGCAGTGCTAGAGTCCTAGCGGATACGCAGTATTTT.

This clonotype has only a few counts. A library prepared for alpha chains yielded this beta chain as an off-target read; its size is of little meaning. The genes are TRBV19 and TRBJ1-2, with D uncertain. In germline, CDR1 is LNHDA, CDR2 SQIVND (reference sequence). V was trimmed by 0 bases and J by 1 base, leaving 15 bases between them. The length of the CDR3 is 17 residues. The CDR3 region has the DNA TGTGCCAGTAGTATAGAGGGTCCAGCCGGCAATAACTATGGCTACACCTTC. This encodes CASSIEGPAGNNYGYTF.

This clonotype was seen many times. Because this beta chain is a stray read in a library intended to capture alpha chains, its abundance should not be given much weight. V usage is TRBV6-5 and J usage is TRBJ2-3; D gene ambiguous. The CDR3 is made up of 11 amino acids. Trimming left V 2 bases short and J 5 bases short, with 2 bases between. The V gene's germline CDR1 is MNHEY and CDR2 SVGAGI. Written as DNA, the CDR3 is TGTGCCAGCAGTTACCAAGATACGCAGTATTTT. This codes for CASSYQDTQYF.

Judged by abundance, this clonotype is medium-sized. This beta chain came through as a stray read in a library set up for alpha chains, and its size says little. The chain joins TRBV6-2 or TRBV6-3 to TRBJ1-1, with TRBD1 identical over 9 bases. The CDR3 has 17 residues. Germline V gene data show CDR1 as MNHEY and CDR2 as SVGEGT. V dropped 4 bases and J dropped 5; count of bases not matched to a gene: 14. Here the CDR3 reads CASSFGTGNSWRTEAFF. CDR3 coding DNA: TGTGCCAGCAGTTTCGGGACAGGGAACAGTTGGAGGACTGAAGCTTTCTTT.

In its sample, this clonotype ranks as medium-sized. This beta chain is an unintended read in a library built for alpha chains; its size means little. This chain connects TRBV7-9 to TRBJ2-5; D is undetermined. V lost 1 base and J lost 1, with 13 bases in between. The CDR3 consists of 16 residues. Germline V gene sequence: CDR1 SEHNR, CDR2 FQNEAQ (reference sequence). The CDR3 spells CASSLVRVGIQETQYF. The CDR3, as DNA: TGTGCCAGCAGCTTAGTACGGGTCGGAATCCAAGAGACCCAGTACTTC.

There are many counts of this clonotype. This beta chain lies outside the target of a library built for alpha chains; its clone size means little. The chain combines TRBV12-3 or TRBV12-4 with TRBJ2-7, with 8 bases aligning to TRBD1. Unmatched junction bases numbered 8, after V lost 5 bases and J lost 2 bases. There are 15 residues in the CDR3. CDR3 coding DNA: TGTGCCAGCAGTCGGGGACAGGAGGTCGCCTACGAGCAGTACTTC. This encodes CASSRGQEVAYEQYF.

By sample fraction, this clonotype is medium-sized. This beta chain came through as a stray read in a library set up for alpha chains, and its size says little. The rearrangement uses TRBV7-2 and TRBJ1-2; TRBD1 matches at 8 bases. The length of the CDR3 is 14 residues. Germline lookup yields CDR1 SGHTA and CDR2 FQGNSA. The V gene end was trimmed by 4 bases and the J gene end by 3 bases; junction bases not matched to a gene: 4. CDR3 region: CASSSGQGDYGYTF. In DNA form, the CDR3 reads TGTGCCAGCAGCTCCGGACAGGGTGACTATGGCTACACCTTC.

By its share, this clonotype is medium-sized (0.01 to 0.1%). This beta chain slipped into a library made for alpha chains as a stray read, so its size is not meaningful. The V call is TRBV6-2 or TRBV6-3, the J call TRBJ2-7, with TRBD2 matching over 15 bases. Germline V gives CDR1 MNHEY, CDR2 SVGEGT. Trimming removed 4 bases from V and 4 bases from J; junction bases left unmatched: 2. The CDR3 is 15 residues long. In DNA, the CDR3 is TGTGCCAGCAGTTCCGGACTAGCGGGAGGGTACGAGCAGTACTTC. The encoded protein is CASSSGLAGGYEQYF.

This clonotype is termed medium-sized. For a library built for alpha chains, this beta chain is a stray read; little rests on its size. This chain joins TRBV3-1 and TRBJ1-6; 7 bases fit TRBD1. Germline lookup yields CDR1 LGHDT and CDR2 YNNKEL (reference sequence). This CDR3 has 14 residues. J lost 7 bases, V lost 5 bases, and 5 bases had no gene match. CDR3 sequence: CASSGGQTNSPLHF. The DNA for the CDR3 is TGTGCCAGCAGCGGGGGACAGACGAATTCACCCCTCCACTTT.

About this clonotype itself: This beta chain is an unintended read in a library built for alpha chains; its size means little. The chain joins TRBV7-2 to TRBJ2-3, with TRBD2 identical over 8 bases. The CDR3 sequence is 18 residues long. V dropped 0 bases and J dropped 6; count of bases not matched to a gene: 14. Germline V gives CDR1 SGHTA, CDR2 FQGNSA. CDR3 DNA sequence: TGTGCCAGCAGCTTAGCCCGAAGCGGGGGCTTGATGGCGGATACGCAGTATTTT. Translated: CASSLARSGGLMADTQYF.

This clonotype is deemed medium-sized. Because the library targeted alpha chains, this beta chain is an off-target read whose size means little. This chain joins TRBV20-1 and TRBJ2-7; 8 nucleotides align to TRBD1. After removal of 6 bases from V and 0 bases from J, the junction contained 13 bases not matched to a gene. Germline CDR1 and CDR2: DFQATT and SNEGSKA (reference sequence). CDR3 size: 16 residues. CDR3 sequence: CSAPDRGGTNSYEQYF. Written as DNA, the CDR3 is TGCAGTGCCCCCGACAGGGGAGGAACGAACTCCTACGAGCAGTACTTC.

On this clonotype: This beta chain is an off-target read within a library intended for alpha chains, so its frequency means little. The V call is TRBV15, the J call TRBJ1-1, with D perhaps matching TRBD1 (5 bases). Germline CDR1 is LNHNV and CDR2 is YYDKDF (reference sequence). The V end was cut by 3 bases, the J end by 11 bases, with 22 bases between. CDR3 length equals 15 residues. The CDR3 nucleotides are TGTGCCACCAGCAGGCAGGGAGGATCTACATTGGCTGCTTTCTTT. It yields the protein CATSRQGGSTLAAFF.

This clonotype was recorded at least ten times. This beta chain turned up in a library designed for alpha chains; as an off-target read, its abundance says little. The rearrangement links TRBV9 to TRBJ1-5, with TRBD1 matching over 7 bases. CDR3 size: 15 residues. V lost 4 bases and J lost 1; bases outside the gene matches: 5. CDR1 and CDR2 (germline): SGDLS, YYNGEE. The CDR3 DNA sequence: TGTGCCAGCAGCCGGGGGACAGAAAGCAATCAGCCCCAGCATTTT. Its translation: CASSRGTESNQPQHF.

This clonotype counts as medium-sized. Since the library was made to target alpha chains, this beta chain is a stray read and its abundance is not meaningful. The chain uses TRBV2 and TRBJ2-2; D remains unclear. Germline V gene data show CDR1 as SNHLY and CDR2 as FYNNEI. The CDR3 is 14 residues long. The V and J ends lost 6 bases and 1 base respectively, with 9 bases between them. The CDR3 reads CASRKAENTGELFF. CDR3 coding DNA: TGTGCCAGCAGAAAGGCTGAGAACACCGGGGAGCTGTTTTTT.

Remarks on this clonotype: The size of this beta chain means little, since it is a stray read in a library made for alpha chains. This chain uses TRBV25-1 with TRBJ2-3, with a possible D match to TRBD2 (6 bases). Germline CDR1 and CDR2: MGHDK and SYGVNS. V was trimmed by 0 bases and J by 3 bases, leaving 13 bases between them. The CDR3 extends over 16 amino acids. The CDR3 sequence: CASSEYSHRGTDTQYF. The DNA of the CDR3 is TGTGCCAGCAGTGAATACAGCCACCGGGGGACAGATACGCAGTATTTT.

By share of the sample, this clonotype is large. This beta chain was picked up by a library intended for alpha chains and is off target, so its count carries little meaning. The CDR3 region has the DNA TGCAGCGTTGGTTCCGCGAACACTGAAGCTTTCTTT. Residues: CSVGSANTEAFF. V gene TRBV29-1 combines with J gene TRBJ1-1, with D uncertain. V gave up 4 bases and J gave up 1 base, with 7 bases separating them. This CDR3 has 12 amino acids. Germline lookup yields CDR1 SQVTM and CDR2 ANQGSEA.

There are many counts of this clonotype. A library prepared for alpha chains yielded this beta chain as an off-target read; its size is of little meaning. The chain carries TRBV6-2 or TRBV6-3 and TRBJ2-7; 10 nucleotides align to TRBD1. Germline values: CDR1 MNHEY, CDR2 SVGEGT. With V trimmed by 6 bases and J by 3 bases, 14 bases remained unmatched. This CDR3 has 17 amino acids. Here the CDR3 reads CASSRAPLDRGRYEQYF. DNA of the CDR3: TGTGCCAGCAGCCGGGCCCCCCTAGACAGGGGGCGCTACGAGCAGTACTTC.

This clonotype was detected ten times or more. This beta chain came through as a stray read in a library set up for alpha chains, and its size says little. This chain joins TRBV6-5 and TRBJ2-3; D might be TRBD1 or TRBD2, each matching 5 bases. Trimming pared 0 bases from V and 3 bases from J, leaving 22 bases between. Germline values: CDR1 MNHEY, CDR2 SVGAGI. CDR3 size: 19 residues. In nucleotides, the CDR3 is TGTGCCAGCAGTTACTCGAGGGGTCCGGGACCGTTGGGAACAGATACGCAGTATTTT. Amino acid sequence: CASSYSRGPGPLGTDTQYF.

Comments on this clonotype: The size of this beta chain means little, since it is a stray read in a library made for alpha chains. The chain carries TRBV30 and TRBJ2-7; tentative D call: TRBD1 (6 bases). This CDR3 is built from 13 residues. CDR1 and CDR2 from the germline V gene are GTSNPN and SVGIG (reference sequence). Between the trimmed V and J ends, which lost 1 base and 2 bases, there was a span of 9 bases. The CDR3 loop reads CAWSGTAAYEQYF. Written as DNA, the CDR3 is TGTGCCTGGAGTGGGACAGCCGCCTACGAGCAGTACTTC.